The 20 T cell receptor beta chains reported below all come from one sample, sequenced in a study of CD8 T cells in Susac syndrome. It was with random hexamers that roughly 0.5 to 1 ug RNA was reverse transcribed. TCRdb used MiXCR to reprocess the immunoSEQ multiplex PCR reads, holding one entry per CDR3 protein. Of approximately 160,000 distinct CDR3 sequences in the sample, roughly 95% are singletons; the top ten hold around 0.13%. Sequencing was performed on CD4+ T cells from PBMCs. The receptors stem from a human donor in good health.

This chain joins TRBV7-9 and TRBJ1-1, with D possibly matching TRBD1 (6 bases). Germline V gene lookup returns CDR1 SEHNR and CDR2 FQNEAQ (reference sequence). Trimming stripped 1 base from V and 4 bases from J, with 13 bases between. The CDR3 has 15 residues. The CDR3 here is CASSLEGGRATEAFF. As DNA, the CDR3 is TGTGCCAGCAGCTTAGAGGGGGGTAGGGCCACTGAAGCTTTCTTT.

This sequence joins TRBV27 and TRBJ1-2, with D unresolved. The CDR3 length is 14 residues. CDR1 and CDR2 from the germline V gene are MNHEY and SMNVEV (reference sequence). V lost 5 bases and J lost 6, with 16 bases in between. CDR3 nucleotide sequence: TGTGCCAGCAGTCTAACGCTGCTCAACCATGGCTACACCTTC. It specifies CASSLTLLNHGYTF.

The V gene is TRBV7-8, the J gene TRBJ2-2, with TRBD1 identical over 10 bases. The CDR3 is 17 amino acids. Per the germline V gene, CDR1 is SGHVS and CDR2 is FQNEAQ. V lost 5 bases, J lost 4 bases, and 10 bases stayed unmatched. In DNA form, the CDR3 reads TGTGCCAGCAGCCTACGTGCGGGACAGGGGAGCACCGGGGAGCTGTTTTTT. It codes for CASSLRAGQGSTGELFF.

The chain couples TRBV10-3 to TRBJ1-5, with unresolved D. CDR1 and CDR2 (germline): ENHRY, SYGVKD. V was shortened by 0 bases and J by 3 bases, with 9 bases between the two germline ends. This CDR3 contains 15 residues. CDR3 sequence reads: CAISESQEPNQPQHF. In DNA form, the CDR3 reads TGTGCCATCAGTGAGTCGCAGGAGCCCAATCAGCCCCAGCATTTT.

The chain carries TRBV18 and TRBJ2-7, with a tentative D call TRBD1 (6 bases). This CDR3 contains 15 residues. CDR1 is KGHSH, CDR2 LQKENI, per germline. The germline V and J ends were trimmed by 4 bases and 0 bases, with 13 bases remaining between them. The CDR3 region is CASSLRDTASYEQYF. As DNA, the CDR3 is TGTGCCAGCTCACTCCGGGACACAGCCTCCTACGAGCAGTACTTC.

V usage is TRBV12-3 or TRBV12-4 and J usage is TRBJ1-5, with TRBD1 matching over 9 bases. This CDR3 has 14 amino acids. V dropped 5 bases and J dropped 2; count of bases not matched to a gene: 1. The CDR3 DNA reads as TGTGCCAGCAGTAGGACAGGGGGCAATCAGCCCCAGCATTTT. Translating gives CASSRTGGNQPQHF.

This sequence joins TRBV2 and TRBJ2-3; D is perhaps TRBD2 (6 bases). Trimming removed 7 bases from V and 6 bases from J, with 8 bases in between. This CDR3 is built from 11 residues. The germline V gene has CDR1 SNHLY and CDR2 FYNNEI. The CDR3 sequence: CASKEGDTQYF. The CDR3 coding sequence is TGTGCCAGCAAGGAGGGGGATACGCAGTATTTT. Full variable domain (rest looked up from reference TRBV2 and TRBJ2-3): EPEVTQTPSHQVTQMGQEVILRCVPISNHLYFYWYRQILGQKVEFLVSFYNNEISEKSEIFDDQFSVERPDGSNFTLKIRSTKLEDSAMYFCASKEGDTQYFGPGTRLTVL.

This chain links TRBV20-1 with TRBJ1-6, with 7 bases lining up with TRBD1. Germline trimming cut 1 base from V and 10 bases from J; bases unmatched to any gene: 4. CDR1 and CDR2 (germline): DFQATT, SNEGSKA (reference sequence). The CDR3 has 13 residues. CDR3 sequence: CSARVRGDSPLHF. Here the CDR3 DNA reads TGCAGTGCTAGAGTCAGGGGGGACTCACCCCTCCACTTT.

The chain couples TRBV20-1 to TRBJ2-3; D remains ambiguous. From germline, CDR1 is DFQATT and CDR2 SNEGSKA (reference sequence). This CDR3 is 12 amino acids long. Between the trimmed V and J ends, which lost 0 bases and 5 bases, there was a span of 6 bases. In DNA form, the CDR3 reads TGCAGTGCTAGAGATCGAGGAGATACGCAGTATTTT. This encodes CSARDRGDTQYF.

The count of this clonotype is one. J is TRBJ2-5 and V is TRBV7-9; 8 bases map to TRBD2. The germline gives CDR1 SEHNR, CDR2 FQNEAQ (reference sequence). Trimming removed 3 bases from V and 2 bases from J; junction bases left unmatched: 5. The CDR3 runs 15 residues. DNA for the CDR3: TGTGCCAGCAGCTTTGAGCGGGGGAGACAAGAGACCCAGTACTTC. Translating it yields CASSFERGRQETQYF.

The chain joins TRBV2 to TRBJ1-5, with no clear D. This CDR3 is 15 amino acids long. With 6 bases removed from V and 2 bases from J, the gap between germline ends came to 14 bases. Germline lookup yields CDR1 SNHLY and CDR2 FYNNEI. CDR3 bases: TGTGCCAGCAGCCTTAAGGGTACCGGCAATCAGCCCCAGCATTTT. Translated: CASSLKGTGNQPQHF.

This chain joins TRBV5-1 and TRBJ2-1, with 10 positions matching TRBD2. V was pared by 0 bases and J by 6 bases, with 6 bases of the junction left unmatched. The CDR3 length is 16 residues. Germline CDR1 is SGHRS and CDR2 is YFSETQ. The DNA of the CDR3 is TGCGCCAGCAGCTTGGGAGGGGCTAGCGGGGGCAATGAGCAGTTCTTC. Its protein is CASSLGGASGGNEQFF.

The chain recombines TRBV19 with TRBJ1-2, with a possible D match to TRBD1 (6 bases). The CDR3 loop spans 13 amino acids. The V gene lost 9 bases and the J gene lost 2 bases, with 13 bases spanning the gap. CDR1 and CDR2 (germline): LNHDA, SQIVND (reference sequence). CDR3 region: CASGRQANYGYTF. CDR3 nucleotide sequence: TGTGCCAGCGGTAGACAGGCGAACTATGGCTACACCTTC.

The V call is TRBV5-1, the J call TRBJ2-7; perhaps TRBD2 as D (6 bases). The CDR3 contains 14 residues. From germline, CDR1 is SGHRS and CDR2 YFSETQ. Trimming stripped 2 bases from V and 3 bases from J, with 12 bases between. The CDR3 region is CASSFAGGLYEQYF. CDR3 bases: TGCGCCAGCAGCTTCGCCGGGGGTCTCTACGAGCAGTACTTC.

The CDR3 bases are TGCGCCAGCAGCTTGGGACAGGACCTAACAACTGAAGCTTTCTTT. Protein product: CASSLGQDLTTEAFF. The rearrangement joins TRBV5-1 to TRBJ1-1; perhaps TRBD1 as D (6 bases). Trimming removed 0 bases at V and 5 bases at J, with 14 bases between. Looked up from germline, CDR1 is SGHRS and CDR2 is YFSETQ. The CDR3 covers 15 residues. The full variable domain, completed using reference TRBV5-1 and TRBJ1-1, is KAGVTQTPRYLIKTRGQQVTLSCSPISGHRSVSWYQQTPGQGLQFLFEYFSETQRNKGNFPGRFSGRQFSNSRSEMNVSTLELGDSALYLCASSLGQDLTTEAFFGQGTRLTVV.

This clonotype came up once. The chain employs TRBV5-6 and TRBJ1-1, with unresolved D. The germline CDR1 and CDR2 sequences are SGHDT and YYEEEE. CDR3 length equals 15 residues. V lost 0 bases and J lost 1, with 10 bases in between. CDR3: CASSLGWQKNTEAFF. CDR3 in DNA: TGTGCCAGCAGCTTGGGTTGGCAGAAGAACACTGAAGCTTTCTTT.

The rearrangement links TRBV5-1 to TRBJ2-1; TRBD1 matches at 7 bases. Germline CDR1 reads SGHRS; CDR2 reads YFSETQ. V dropped 1 base and J dropped 6; count of bases not matched to a gene: 4. CDR3 length equals 14 residues. The CDR3 here is CASSLRQGVNEQFF. CDR3 in DNA: TGCGCCAGCAGCTTGAGACAGGGTGTCAATGAGCAGTTCTTC.

The chain has TRBV3-1 and TRBJ1-3; D not resolved. V was clipped by 1 base and J by 0 bases, with 7 bases between them. Per the germline V gene, CDR1 is LGHDT and CDR2 is YNNKEL (reference sequence). The CDR3 is 15 amino acids. The chain's CDR3 is CASSQVHSSGNTIYF. CDR3 in DNA: TGTGCCAGCAGCCAAGTTCATAGCTCTGGAAACACCATATATTTT. Variable domain in full (rest from reference TRBV3-1 and TRBJ1-3): DTAVSQTPKYLVTQMGNDKSIKCEQNLGHDTMYWYKQDSKKFLKIMFSYNNKELIINETVPNRFSPKSPDKAHLNLHINSLELGDSAVYFCASSQVHSSGNTIYFGEGSWLTVV.

This clonotype has only one observation. J is TRBJ1-2 and V is TRBV5-4; 9 bases agree with TRBD1. With V trimmed by 3 bases and J by 3 bases, 3 bases remained unmatched. This CDR3 contains 14 residues. The germline gives CDR1 SGHNT, CDR2 YYREEE (reference sequence). Written as DNA, the CDR3 is TGTGCCAGCAGCTCCAGGACAGGGGACTATGGCTACACCTTC. Translated, it gives CASSSRTGDYGYTF.

Only a few counts were recorded for this clonotype. V is TRBV12-3 or TRBV12-4 and J is TRBJ1-1; the match to TRBD1 covers 8 bases. V was pared by 5 bases and J by 1 base, with 6 bases of the junction left unmatched. This CDR3 is 15 amino acids long. In nucleotides, the CDR3 is TGTGCCAGCAGTCCTCGCACAGGGGGGAACACTGAAGCTTTCTTT. Amino acids: CASSPRTGGNTEAFF.